What follows are 13 T cell receptor beta chains derived from one specimen sequenced in a study of early T cells in non-severe SARS-CoV-2 infection. MiXCR, run by TCRdb on the 5' RACE reads, gives a single entry per CDR3 protein. The table has about 83,000 distinct CDR3 sequences, 12% to 15% seen once. The sequenced material came from whole blood. The receptor source for this set is an adult who was a healthcare worker with PCR-confirmed SARS-CoV-2 infection or an uninfected control (not recorded which).

This clonotype was observed a handful of times. This CDR3 reads CASSSGGTEKLFF. CDR3 nucleotides: TGTGCCAGCAGCTCCGGAGGGACTGAAAAACTGTTTTTT. This chain joins TRBV11-2 and TRBJ1-4, with D maybe TRBD1 (5 bases). V was shortened by 4 bases and J by 7 bases, with 10 bases between the two germline ends. Per germline, CDR1 SGHAT and CDR2 FQNNGV. The CDR3 runs to 13 residues.

This clonotype has only one observation. This chain uses TRBV20-1 with TRBJ2-3; D uncertain. Per the germline V gene, CDR1 is DFQATT and CDR2 is SNEGSKA (reference sequence). The CDR3 runs to 12 residues. The V gene lost 0 bases and the J gene lost 4 bases, with 5 bases spanning the gap. The CDR3, as DNA: TGCAGTGCTAGAGAGGACGCAGATACGCAGTATTTT. Its protein product is CSAREDADTQYF.

This clonotype has a count of ten or more. This chain joins TRBV5-6 and TRBJ1-2; 7 bases map to TRBD1. CDR3 length: 13 residues. Trimming took 4 bases from V and 4 from J; bases not matched to a gene: 4. Per the germline V gene, CDR1 is SGHDT and CDR2 is YYEEEE. The CDR3 DNA is TGTGCCAGCAGCAAGACAGGGCCCTATGGCTACACCTTC. Protein product: CASSKTGPYGYTF.

In its sample, this clonotype was seen many times. The V and J genes are TRBV30 and TRBJ2-1, with D perhaps TRBD1 or TRBD2 (6 bases each). The CDR3 loop spans 15 amino acids. V lost 4 bases and J 5 bases, leaving 18 bases between the germline ends. Germline loops: CDR1 GTSNPN, CDR2 SVGIG (reference sequence). The CDR3: CAWTLIGGPHNEQFF. Written as DNA, the CDR3 is TGTGCCTGGACCCTTATAGGGGGGCCACACAATGAGCAGTTCTTC.

The V gene is TRBV7-9, the J gene TRBJ2-1, with 9 nucleotides matching TRBD1. In germline, CDR1 is SEHNR, CDR2 FQNEAQ (reference sequence). This CDR3 region has 14 residues. V dropped 6 bases and J dropped 7; count of bases not matched to a gene: 7. Here the CDR3 reads CASSPGTGLNEQFF. CDR3 nucleotides: TGTGCCAGCAGTCCCGGGACAGGGTTGAATGAGCAGTTCTTC.

This clonotype was seen at least ten times. The J gene is TRBJ1-4, the V gene TRBV6-5; 8 bases line up with TRBD1. The CDR3 consists of 14 residues. Germline CDR1 MNHEY, CDR2 SVGAGI. Losses at the gene ends were 6 bases for V and 5 bases for J; bases not matched to a gene: 5. The CDR3 loop is CASSRGTGNEKLFF. The CDR3 DNA reads TGTGCCAGCAGCCGCGGGACAGGAAATGAAAAACTGTTTTTT.

This clonotype turned up a few times. This sequence joins TRBV20-1 and TRBJ1-5; no clear D. Germline values: CDR1 DFQATT, CDR2 SNEGSKA (reference sequence). The V gene lost 4 bases and the J gene lost 0 bases, with 16 bases spanning the gap. The CDR3 consists of 16 residues. CDR3 sequence (DNA): TGCAGTGCTATTGTACTTGGGCAGTATAGCAATCAGCCCCAGCATTTT. Translating gives CSAIVLGQYSNQPQHF.

The V call is TRBV12-3 or TRBV12-4, the J call TRBJ1-3, with D uncertain. V shed 5 bases and J shed 0 bases, with 8 bases lying between them. The CDR3 contains 14 residues. The CDR3 here is CASSRSFSGNTIYF. The DNA for the CDR3 is TGTGCCAGCAGTCGGTCCTTCTCTGGAAACACCATATATTTT.

This clonotype came up many times. The rearrangement links TRBV20-1 to TRBJ2-3; tentative D call: TRBD2 (5 bases). The CDR3 loop spans 13 amino acids. V was cut by 2 bases and J by 3 bases, with 9 bases left in between. Germline values: CDR1 DFQATT, CDR2 SNEGSKA (reference sequence). For the CDR3, the DNA is TGCAGTGCTAGATACGAGGGTACAGATACGCAGTATTTT. It translates to CSARYEGTDTQYF.

At least ten counts were recorded for this clonotype. CDR3: CASSLQGLPSSEAFF. The CDR3 DNA sequence: TGTGCCAGCAGTCTTCAGGGCCTACCCTCTTCTGAAGCTTTCTTT. The V call is TRBV27, the J call TRBJ1-1; perhaps TRBD1 as D (5 bases). This CDR3 region has 15 residues. V lost 5 bases to trimming and J lost 6 bases, with 19 bases between them. From germline, CDR1 is MNHEY and CDR2 SMNVEV (reference sequence).

The V and J genes are TRBV3-1 and TRBJ2-2; 10 bases map to TRBD1. The length of the CDR3 is 18 residues. Germline CDR1 reads LGHDT; CDR2 reads YNNKEL (reference sequence). V was clipped by 3 bases and J by 4 bases; unmatched bases: 11. For the CDR3, the DNA is TGTGCCAGCAGCCATACCGGGACAGGGGCCCTAACCACCGGGGAGCTGTTTTTT. Its protein product is CASSHTGTGALTTGELFF. Supplemented by reference TRBV3-1 and TRBJ2-2, the full variable domain reads DTAVSQTPKYLVTQMGNDKSIKCEQNLGHDTMYWYKQDSKKFLKIMFSYNNKELIINETVPNRFSPKSPDKAHLNLHINSLELGDSAVYFCASSHTGTGALTTGELFFGEGSRLTVL.

This clonotype was seen ten or more times. The rearrangement uses TRBV28 and TRBJ1-5; no definite D call. There are 15 residues in the CDR3. Germline-derived CDR1 and CDR2 are MDHEN and SYDVKM. V was shortened by 6 bases and J by 0 bases, with 12 bases between the two germline ends. The CDR3 nucleotides read TGTGCCAGCAGGCCAGGTCTTCTTAGCAATCAGCCCCAGCATTTT. This translates into CASRPGLLSNQPQHF. Looking up the rest from reference TRBV28 and TRBJ1-5 gives the full variable domain: DVKVTQSSRYLVKRTGEKVFLECVQDMDHENMFWYRQDPGLGLRLIYFSYDVKMKEKGDIPEGYSVSREKKERFSLILESASTNQTSMYLCASRPGLLSNQPQHFGDGTRLSIL.

There are many counts of this clonotype. V usage is TRBV6-5 and J usage is TRBJ1-6, with a tentative D call TRBD1 (6 bases). The CDR3 covers 15 residues. Germline values: CDR1 MNHEY, CDR2 SVGAGI. Trimming cost V 2 bases and J 6 bases, with 11 bases left between them. CDR3 in amino acids: CASSYGTGSNSPLHF. In nucleotides, the CDR3 is TGTGCCAGCAGTTACGGTACAGGGTCTAATTCACCCCTCCACTTT.